This T cell receptor (beta chain) was recovered during a study of blood T cell repertoires in COVID-19. Background on the study: Samples representing acute and convalescent COVID-19 were sourced from the United States, Italy and Spain. PBMCs, B-cell-depleted T cells, or T cells provided the cDNA or gDNA that made up the material.

Authors' data handling: Nucleated cell counts were estimated from reference gene primer amplification. TCRdb's table, derived via immunoSEQ multiplex PCR, lists solely in-frame clones and lacks some. That table furnishes V, J and clone size, whereas the DNA furnished D and trimming. This sample has under 300,000 clones; 89% occur once, and the top ten carry approximately 4.6%. Losses at the gene ends were 4 bases for V and 5 bases for J; bases not matched to a gene: 8. In germline, CDR1 is WSHSY, CDR2 SAAADI. The CDR3 contains 15 residues. Sequencing was performed on peripheral blood. The receptor was isolated from a middle-aged woman who had recovered from COVID-19. This chain joins TRBV10-2 and TRBJ1-2, with 9 bases matching TRBD1. CDR3 coding DNA: TGCGCCAGCAGTGTATCACAGGGGGCGCGGTATGGCTACACCTTC. It is translated as CASSVSQGARYGYTF.